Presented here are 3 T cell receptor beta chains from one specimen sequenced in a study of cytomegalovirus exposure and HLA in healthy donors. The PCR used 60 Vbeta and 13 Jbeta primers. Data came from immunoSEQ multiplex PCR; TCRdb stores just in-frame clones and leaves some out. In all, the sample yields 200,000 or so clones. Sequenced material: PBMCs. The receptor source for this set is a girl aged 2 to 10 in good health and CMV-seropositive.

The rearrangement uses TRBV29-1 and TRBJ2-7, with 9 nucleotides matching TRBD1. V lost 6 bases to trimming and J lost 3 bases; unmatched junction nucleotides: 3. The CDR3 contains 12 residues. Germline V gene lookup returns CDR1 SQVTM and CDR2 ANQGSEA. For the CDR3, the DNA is TGCAGCGTCCGGGACAGGGTCTACGAGCAGTACTTC. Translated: CSVRDRVYEQYF.

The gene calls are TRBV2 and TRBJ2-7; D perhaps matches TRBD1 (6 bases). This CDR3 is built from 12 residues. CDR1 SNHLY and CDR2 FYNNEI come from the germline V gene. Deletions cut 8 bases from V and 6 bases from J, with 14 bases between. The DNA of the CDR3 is TGTGCCAGCCAGGACAGAGTCTCCGAGCAGTACTTC. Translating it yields CASQDRVSEQYF.

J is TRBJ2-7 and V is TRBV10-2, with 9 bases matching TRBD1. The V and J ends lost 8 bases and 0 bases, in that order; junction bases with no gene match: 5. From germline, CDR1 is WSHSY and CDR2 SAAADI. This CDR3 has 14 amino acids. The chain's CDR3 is CASGTGLSSYEQYF. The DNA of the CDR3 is TGCGCCAGCGGGACAGGGCTAAGCTCCTACGAGCAGTACTTC.